Following are 18 T cell receptor beta chains from one sample sequenced in a study of T cells in narcolepsy. Libraries were prepared by immunoSEQ multiplex PCR; TCRdb keeps only in-frame clonotypes and omits some of them. Of around 28,000 clones in the sample, about three quarters were seen once. The sample comprised CD45RA- memory CD4+ T cells from PBMCs. Receptors were obtained from a human donor with narcolepsy.

The chain couples TRBV7-2 to TRBJ2-1, with 8 bases identical to TRBD2. This CDR3 contains 16 residues. CDR1 SGHTA and CDR2 FQGNSA come from the germline V gene. With 7 bases clipped from V and 7 bases from J, the junction kept 15 bases outside the gene matches. CDR3 sequence: CASTSSPGRALNEQFF. For the CDR3, the DNA is TGTGCCAGCACCTCAAGCCCCGGGAGGGCCTTAAATGAGCAGTTCTTC. Looking up the rest from reference TRBV7-2 and TRBJ2-1 gives the full variable domain: GAGVSQSPSNKVTEKGKDVELRCDPISGHTALYWYRQSLGQGLEFLIYFQGNSAPDKSGLPSDRFSAERTGGSVSTLTIQRTQQEDSAVYLCASTSSPGRALNEQFFGPGTRLTVL.

The chain joins TRBV2 to TRBJ1-3; a possible D gene is TRBD1 (6 bases). Trimming removed 8 bases at V and 0 bases at J, with 8 bases between. Germline V gene lookup returns CDR1 SNHLY and CDR2 FYNNEI. CDR3 length equals 13 residues. DNA of the CDR3: TGTGCCAGCGGGACAACCTCTGGAAACACCATATATTTT. Protein: CASGTTSGNTIYF.

V gene TRBV5-8 combines with J gene TRBJ2-3; a possible D gene is TRBD2 (6 bases). Looked up from germline, CDR1 is SGHTS and CDR2 is YDEGEE. V lost 6 bases and J lost 5, with 19 bases in between. There are 15 residues in the CDR3. CDR3 bases: TGTGCCAGCAACCCCGGGACTTCGTTGGGAGATACGCAGTATTTT. Translating gives CASNPGTSLGDTQYF. Combining the CDR3 with reference TRBV5-8 and TRBJ2-3 gives the whole variable domain EAGVTQSPTHLIKTRGQQATLRCSPISGHTSVYWYQQALGLGLQFLLWYDEGEERNRGNFPPRFSGRQFPNYSSELNVNALELEDSALYLCASNPGTSLGDTQYFGPGTRLTVL.

V usage is TRBV19 and J usage is TRBJ2-1; TRBD2 might be the D (6 bases). The CDR3 sequence is 15 residues long. Trimming removed 0 bases at V and 7 bases at J, with 13 bases between. Germline assignment: CDR1 LNHDA and CDR2 SQIVND (reference sequence). CDR3 nucleotides: TGTGCCAGTAGTATAGAGGCGCTAGCGTTGAATGAGCAGTTCTTC. Its protein product is CASSIEALALNEQFF. Variable domain in full (rest from reference TRBV19 and TRBJ2-1): DGGITQSPKYLFRKEGQNVTLSCEQNLNHDAMYWYRQDPGQGLRLIYYSQIVNDFQKGDIAEGYSVSREKKESFPLTVTSAQKNPTAFYLCASSIEALALNEQFFGPGTRLTVL.

The chain links TRBV7-3 to TRBJ2-1; D gene uncertain. CDR1 is SGHTA, CDR2 FQGTGA, per germline. The length of the CDR3 is 15 residues. Trimming stripped 1 base from V and 2 bases from J, with 9 bases between. This CDR3 is CASSLIADPYNEQFF. The CDR3 DNA sequence: TGTGCCAGCAGCTTAATCGCCGACCCCTACAATGAGCAGTTCTTC.

This chain connects TRBV5-4 to TRBJ2-1; D might be TRBD1 or TRBD2, each matching 6 bases. V lost 0 bases and J 10 bases, leaving 11 bases between the germline ends. This CDR3 comprises 13 residues. Germline V CDR1 and CDR2: SGHNT, YYREEE (reference sequence). CDR3 amino acids: CASSLVGAGEQFF. The CDR3 coding sequence is TGTGCCAGCAGCTTGGTGGGGGCGGGGGAGCAGTTCTTC.

The V call is TRBV5-1, the J call TRBJ1-3; the D is unclear. CDR3 length: 13 amino acids. The V end was cut by 3 bases, the J end by 0 bases, with 4 bases between. In germline, CDR1 is SGHRS, CDR2 YFSETQ. The CDR3 sequence is CASSSLSGNTIYF. The CDR3 DNA follows: TGCGCCAGCAGCTCCCTCTCTGGAAACACCATATATTTT.

The CDR3 sequence is CASTFRQLNIPFF. The CDR3 coding sequence is TGTGCCAGCACCTTCAGACAGCTCAATATCCCTTTCTTT. The chain is built from TRBV6-1 and TRBJ1-1; D perhaps matches TRBD1 (5 bases). Deletions cut 7 bases from V and 12 bases from J, with 21 bases between. CDR1 MNHNS and CDR2 SASEGT come from the germline V gene. The CDR3 consists of 13 residues.

The rearrangement joins TRBV25-1 to TRBJ2-5; 7 positions match TRBD1. Per germline, CDR1 MGHDK and CDR2 SYGVNS. V was pared by 5 bases and J by 5 bases, with 8 bases of the junction left unmatched. The CDR3 extends over 14 amino acids. CDR3 in DNA: TGTGCCAGCAGTCAAACAGGGGTTTGGGAGACCCAGTACTTC. Encoded protein: CASSQTGVWETQYF.

The J gene is TRBJ1-3, the V gene TRBV7-2; D might be TRBD1 (5 bases). The V gene's germline CDR1 is SGHTA and CDR2 FQGNSA. Trimming cost V 5 bases and J 0 bases, with 11 bases left between them. This CDR3 contains 15 residues. The CDR3, as DNA: TGTGCCAGCAGCCAAGGGGCCCTCTCTGGAAACACCATATATTTT. As protein: CASSQGALSGNTIYF.

This clone appeared a few times. This chain connects TRBV9 to TRBJ1-1, with TRBD1 as a possible D gene (6 bases). Germline loops: CDR1 SGDLS, CDR2 YYNGEE. The CDR3 contains 15 residues. Deletions cut 4 bases from V and 0 bases from J, with 13 bases between. The CDR3 loop reads CASSLTGHLNTEAFF. DNA for the CDR3: TGTGCCAGCAGCCTAACGGGACACCTGAACACTGAAGCTTTCTTT.

This chain links TRBV11-2 with TRBJ2-3; 11 bases fit TRBD2. V lost 3 bases to trimming and J lost 4 bases; unmatched junction nucleotides: 3. Germline V gives CDR1 SGHAT, CDR2 FQNNGV. This CDR3 spans 15 amino acids. The CDR3 coding sequence is TGTGCCAGCAGCTTTAGCGGGAGGGCCTCAGATACGCAGTATTTT. Its protein is CASSFSGRASDTQYF.

V usage is TRBV19 and J usage is TRBJ1-2, with 10 bases fitting TRBD1. Germline loops: CDR1 LNHDA, CDR2 SQIVND (reference sequence). V gave up 0 bases and J gave up 0 bases; unmatched junction bases: 4. The CDR3 is 17 amino acids. CDR3 sequence reads: CASSIDAGTGANYGYTF. In nucleotides, the CDR3 is TGTGCCAGTAGTATAGATGCCGGGACAGGGGCTAACTATGGCTACACCTTC.

V gene TRBV18 combines with J gene TRBJ1-3; D remains unclear. The CDR3 is 17 residues long. In germline, CDR1 is KGHSH, CDR2 LQKENI. Between the trimmed V and J ends, which lost 0 bases and 0 bases, there was a span of 12 bases. For the CDR3, the DNA is TGTGCCAGCTCACCACCTCAGAGGGTATTCTCTGGAAACACCATATATTTT. The encoded protein is CASSPPQRVFSGNTIYF.

This sequence joins TRBV30 and TRBJ2-7; D ambiguous. This CDR3 region has 12 residues. Between the trimmed V and J ends, which lost 0 bases and 1 base, there was a span of 4 bases. Germline assignment: CDR1 GTSNPN and CDR2 SVGIG (reference sequence). CDR3 protein: CAWSVGSYEQYF. CDR3 in DNA: TGTGCCTGGAGTGTCGGGTCCTACGAGCAGTACTTC.

With regard to this clone: The junction departs from germline at one end; a sequencing error may be responsible. Different DNA sequences within this sample yield the same CDR3. V gene TRBV2 combines with J gene TRBJ1-2; 9 bases are shared with TRBD1. Germline V CDR1 and CDR2: SNHLY, FYNNEI. The CDR3 has 15 residues. CDR3 in amino acids: CASSYQQGAKEGYTF. CDR3 bases: TGCGCCAGCAGTTACCAACAGGGGGCAAAGGAAGGCTACACCTTC.

This clone was counted only a few times. V usage is TRBV7-7 and J usage is TRBJ2-3; 7 nucleotides line up with TRBD2. The CDR3 has 15 amino acids. CDR1 and CDR2 (germline): SSHAT, FNYEAQ (reference sequence). The V segment lost 3 bases and the J segment 5 bases; nucleotides outside the gene matches: 8. This chain's CDR3 is CASSLGLTGGDTQYF. CDR3 in DNA: TGTGCCAGCAGCTTGGGACTTACGGGGGGAGATACGCAGTATTTT.

This clone came up once. V usage is TRBV11-3 and J usage is TRBJ2-3; a weak D match, TRBD2 (6 bases). Germline lookup yields CDR1 SGHNT and CDR2 YENEEA. Trimming cost V 3 bases and J 2 bases, with 12 bases left between them. The CDR3 consists of 15 residues. This CDR3 reads CASSLRRDPTDTQYF. CDR3 DNA sequence: TGTGCCAGCAGCTTGAGGAGGGACCCCACAGATACGCAGTATTTT.